These 27 T cell receptor beta chains came from one sample sequenced in a study of T cell responses to AZD1222 COVID-19 vaccine. Method: immunoSEQ multiplex PCR; TCRdb's copy keeps in-frame clones and lacks some. In the table there are roughly 100,000 clones, about 85% of which are singletons. This sample comprised peripheral blood, obtained on day 0 of AZD1222 vaccination. Every receptor here comes from an adult in good health.

The chain recombines TRBV6-5 with TRBJ1-3, with D possibly being TRBD1 (5 bases). Trimming stripped 4 bases from V and 4 bases from J, with 17 bases between. CDR3 length equals 16 residues. Germline V gene lookup returns CDR1 MNHEY and CDR2 SVGAGI. CDR3 protein: CASSSRAQGGGNTIYF. DNA for the CDR3: TGTGCCAGCAGTTCCCGGGCGCAGGGTGGAGGAAACACCATATATTTT.

The V and J genes are TRBV6-5 and TRBJ1-5, with TRBD1 identical over 10 bases. The CDR3 loop spans 14 amino acids. J gave up 6 bases and V 6 bases, and 5 bases lay outside the gene matches. Germline-derived CDR1 and CDR2 are MNHEY and SVGAGI. Here the CDR3 DNA reads TGTGCCAGCAGCCGCGACAGGGGGCTTCAGCCCCAGCATTTT. Protein product: CASSRDRGLQPQHF.

This sequence joins TRBV14 and TRBJ1-5; possibly TRBD1 for D (5 bases). The CDR3 runs 13 residues. V shed 0 bases and J shed 7 bases, with 7 bases lying between them. Germline-derived CDR1 and CDR2 are SGHDN and FVKESK. In DNA form, the CDR3 reads TGTGCCAGCAGCCAAGATTGGGGGCAGCCCCAGCATTTT. Its translation is CASSQDWGQPQHF.

This sequence joins TRBV19 and TRBJ2-5; perhaps TRBD1 as D (5 bases). V was clipped by 6 bases and J by 4 bases, with 12 bases between them. Germline values: CDR1 LNHDA, CDR2 SQIVND (reference sequence). The CDR3 is made up of 13 amino acids. In DNA, the CDR3 is TGTGCCAGTAGGAATACAGGAAGAGAGACCCAGTACTTC. This gives the protein CASRNTGRETQYF.

This clone has only one observation. The chain combines TRBV11-3 with TRBJ2-5; 7 positions agree with TRBD1. Germline V gene lookup returns CDR1 SGHNT and CDR2 YENEEA. CDR3 length: 15 amino acids. V shed 5 bases, J shed 5 bases, and the junction held 11 bases outside the gene matches. The CDR3 DNA follows: TGTGCCAGCAGCCCCGGGACAGCCATGGGGGAGACCCAGTACTTC. This codes for CASSPGTAMGETQYF.

This chain joins TRBV21-1 and TRBJ2-1; the table gives TRBD2 as D, unverified against the DNA. TRBV21-1 is termed a pseudogene. CDR3 length equals 12 residues. The CDR3 loop is CASVLTYNEQFF. The CDR3 region has the DNA TGTGCCAGCGTACTAACCTACAATGAGCAGTTCTTC.

Concerning this clone: Other DNA sequences in this specimen translate into the identical CDR3. The rearrangement uses TRBV9 and TRBJ2-3; D is undetermined. This CDR3 contains 12 residues. The germline V gene has CDR1 SGDLS and CDR2 YYNGEE. The ends were cut back, 0 bases at V and 5 bases at J, with 4 bases in the middle. CDR3 in DNA: TGTGCCAGCAGCGTAGGTGGAGATACGCAGTATTTT. Its translation is CASSVGGDTQYF.

This chain joins TRBV6-5 and TRBJ1-1, with D maybe TRBD1 (5 bases). The V end was cut by 7 bases, the J end by 5 bases, with 14 bases between. The CDR3 contains 13 residues. The germline gives CDR1 MNHEY, CDR2 SVGAGI. The CDR3 DNA sequence: TGTGCCAGCATCCCAGGGCGAGGTACTGAAGCTTTCTTT. As protein: CASIPGRGTEAFF.

V is TRBV11-3 and J is TRBJ1-5, with a possible D match to TRBD1 (5 bases). The germline CDR1 and CDR2 sequences are SGHNT and YENEEA. V was cut by 1 base and J by 11 bases, with 12 bases left in between. The CDR3 consists of 13 residues. The CDR3 loop reads CASSLGPQGSQHF. CDR3 nucleotide sequence: TGTGCCAGCAGCTTAGGGCCCCAGGGATCCCAGCATTTT.

This chain connects TRBV27 to TRBJ1-5, with 7 bases matching TRBD1. This CDR3 contains 15 residues. Losses at the gene ends were 5 bases for V and 5 bases for J; bases not matched to a gene: 9. Germline V lookup: CDR1 MNHEY, CDR2 SMNVEV (reference sequence). The CDR3 is CASSQTGNGYQPQHF. In DNA, the CDR3 is TGTGCCAGCAGTCAGACAGGGAATGGTTATCAGCCCCAGCATTTT.

The chain couples TRBV5-5 to TRBJ2-2; D not resolved. The CDR3 spans 15 residues. V lost 4 bases to trimming and J lost 1 base, with 11 bases between them. Germline V gene sequence: CDR1 SGHKS, CDR2 YYEKEE (reference sequence). The CDR3 loop is CASSHPLKNTGELFF. Here the CDR3 DNA reads TGTGCCAGCAGCCACCCCTTAAAGAACACCGGGGAGCTGTTTTTT.

The J gene is TRBJ2-2, the V gene TRBV7-3, with 7 bases lining up with TRBD2. The junction had 5 bases not matched to a gene; V was cut back by 5 bases and J by 2 bases. This CDR3 region has 15 residues. Germline CDR1 SGHTA, CDR2 FQGTGA. Here the CDR3 DNA reads TGTGCCAGCAGCCCTCGGGACTACAACACCGGGGAGCTGTTTTTT. This codes for CASSPRDYNTGELFF.

The chain links TRBV10-2 to TRBJ1-1; D not certain. The CDR3 runs to 13 residues. The V gene's germline CDR1 is WSHSY and CDR2 SAAADI. Trimming removed 3 bases at V and 7 bases at J, with 12 bases between. CDR3 amino acids: CASSDSTGFEAFF. Here the CDR3 DNA reads TGCGCCAGCAGTGATTCTACTGGATTTGAAGCTTTCTTT.

CDR3 sequence (DNA): TGCGCCAGCAGCCAAGAACTAGCCCAGGCCTACGAGCAGTACTTC. This encodes CASSQELAQAYEQYF. V is TRBV4-3 and J is TRBJ2-7, with D possibly being TRBD2 (6 bases). This CDR3 comprises 15 residues. In germline, CDR1 is LGHNA, CDR2 YSLEER. The germline V and J ends were trimmed by 0 bases and 2 bases, with 11 bases remaining between them.

The chain combines TRBV21-1 with TRBJ2-3; the table's TRBD1 call for D was not verified on the DNA. TRBV21-1 is assigned pseudogene status. The CDR3 runs to 17 residues. CDR3: CASSKARKQGSTDTQYF. The CDR3 nucleotides are TGTGCCAGCAGCAAAGCGCGTAAACAGGGGAGCACAGATACGCAGTATTTT.

The rearrangement uses TRBV10-3 and TRBJ2-1; D gene unclear. CDR1 and CDR2 (germline): ENHRY, SYGVKD. The CDR3 is 11 residues long. V lost 4 bases, J lost 6 bases, and 4 bases lay in between. As DNA, the CDR3 is TGTGCCATCAGTGGCCTCAATGAGCAGTTCTTC. Its translation is CAISGLNEQFF.

V usage is TRBV6-2 or TRBV6-3 and J usage is TRBJ1-3, with unresolved D. The CDR3 is 14 residues long. V dropped 4 bases and J dropped 0 bases, with 7 bases sitting between them. The germline V gene encodes CDR1 MNHEY and CDR2 SVGEGT. For the CDR3, the DNA is TGTGCCAGCAGTTTTCGGGACTCTGGAAACACCATATATTTT. Translating it yields CASSFRDSGNTIYF.

The CDR3 coding sequence is TGTGCCAGCAGCTCCCAAACACAAGTATCTAACTATGGCTACACCTTC. Its protein product is CASSSQTQVSNYGYTF. V and J are TRBV7-2 and TRBJ1-2; D gene ambiguous. CDR1 is SGHTA and CDR2 is FQGNSA in the germline V gene. The CDR3 contains 16 residues. Trimming took 4 bases from V and 0 from J, leaving 15 bases between them.

V is TRBV16 and J is TRBJ1-1; 11 bases align to TRBD1. Trimming removed 4 bases from V and 1 base from J; junction bases left unmatched: 5. There are 16 residues in the CDR3. Per germline, CDR1 KGHSY and CDR2 FQNENV. The CDR3 coding sequence is TGTGCCAGCAGCCTCTGGACAGGGGGCGAGAACACTGAAGCTTTCTTT. Amino acid sequence: CASSLWTGGENTEAFF.

V gene TRBV9 combines with J gene TRBJ1-1; D not certain. In germline, CDR1 is SGDLS, CDR2 YYNGEE. This CDR3 has 13 amino acids. With 0 bases removed from V and 3 bases from J, the gap between germline ends came to 6 bases. The CDR3 sequence: CASSVVSDTEAFF. DNA of the CDR3: TGTGCCAGCAGCGTAGTCAGCGACACTGAAGCTTTCTTT.

V usage is TRBV9 and J usage is TRBJ1-1, with TRBD1 as a possible D gene (5 bases). Germline CDR1 SGDLS, CDR2 YYNGEE. The CDR3 runs 13 residues. Trimming took 7 bases from V and 7 from J, leaving 17 bases between them. CDR3 in DNA: TGTGCCAGCGGGCCTCCCGGGGCTGGTGAAGCTTTCTTT. This translates into CASGPPGAGEAFF.

CDR3 in amino acids: CASSQLGENQPQHF. The CDR3, as DNA: TGTGCCAGTAGTCAACTAGGGGAAAATCAGCCCCAGCATTTT. The genes are TRBV19 and TRBJ1-5; weak D call: TRBD1 (5 bases). Germline V gene sequence: CDR1 LNHDA, CDR2 SQIVND (reference sequence). The ends were cut back, 5 bases at V and 4 bases at J, with 12 bases in the middle. The CDR3 length is 14 residues. Drawing the rest from reference TRBV19 and TRBJ1-5, the complete variable domain is DGGITQSPKYLFRKEGQNVTLSCEQNLNHDAMYWYRQDPGQGLRLIYYSQIVNDFQKGDIAEGYSVSREKKESFPLTVTSAQKNPTAFYLCASSQLGENQPQHFGDGTRLSIL.

The rearrangement uses TRBV10-3 and TRBJ1-1; 10 bases match TRBD1. V shed 11 bases, J shed 5 bases, and the junction held 8 bases outside the gene matches. The CDR3 totals 13 residues. Looked up from germline, CDR1 is ENHRY and CDR2 is SYGVKD. The CDR3 reads CAFSGTGETEAFF. DNA of the CDR3: TGTGCCTTTTCCGGGACAGGGGAAACTGAAGCTTTCTTT.

The chain recombines TRBV19 with TRBJ2-3; D call uncertain. Trimming took off 5 bases at V and 0 bases at J, with 6 bases between the two ends. Germline CDR1 and CDR2: LNHDA and SQIVND (reference sequence). The CDR3 runs to 13 residues. CDR3 in amino acids: CASSETSTDTQYF. The CDR3 DNA follows: TGTGCCAGTAGTGAGACTAGCACAGATACGCAGTATTTT.

This chain connects TRBV6-5 to TRBJ1-4; D uncertain. The CDR3 sequence is 13 residues long. Germline CDR1 MNHEY, CDR2 SVGAGI. Trimming left V 5 bases short and J 6 bases short, with 10 bases between. The CDR3 DNA reads as TGTGCCAGCAGTACCGTATGGGATGAAAAACTGTTTTTT. It specifies CASSTVWDEKLFF.

This clone was seen a single time. The V call is TRBV5-8, the J call TRBJ2-3; tentative D call: TRBD2 (6 bases). The germline CDR1 and CDR2 sequences are SGHTS and YDEGEE. This CDR3 is built from 15 residues. With 1 base removed from V and 2 bases from J, the gap between germline ends came to 11 bases. The CDR3 region is CASSLWGDPTDTQYF. The CDR3 DNA reads as TGTGCCAGCAGCTTGTGGGGGGACCCCACAGATACGCAGTATTTT. The full variable domain, with the rest looked up from reference TRBV5-8 and TRBJ2-3, is EAGVTQSPTHLIKTRGQQATLRCSPISGHTSVYWYQQALGLGLQFLLWYDEGEERNRGNFPPRFSGRQFPNYSSELNVNALELEDSALYLCASSLWGDPTDTQYFGPGTRLTVL.

The chain combines TRBV4-2 with TRBJ2-1; D ambiguous. Germline V gene sequence: CDR1 LGHNA, CDR2 YNFKEQ. The CDR3 contains 14 residues. Trimming took 2 bases from V and 13 from J, leaving 18 bases between them. The chain's CDR3 is CASSQYTSGPDQFF. The CDR3 bases are TGTGCCAGCAGCCAATACACGTCAGGACCAGACCAGTTCTTC.